The present T cell receptor (beta chain) was sequenced within a study of Ad26.COV2.S vaccination and SARS-CoV-2 variants. Study at large: Participants got Ad26.COV2.S intramuscularly, once or twice 56 days apart.

Details on this clone: Its antigen is currently unknown.

Treatment of the sample: approximately 18 received Ad26.COV2.S at low or high dose, single or two shots; roughly five received placebo; per-sample allocation not given. The samples were gathered on day 63 after the first injection of vaccine or placebo. Whole-study findings and limits: Higher spike-specific TCR breadth was found in vaccine recipients than in placebo recipients.

Clones were sequenced by immunoSEQ multiplex PCR, and TCRdb holds only the in-frame ones, with some missing. The repertoire includes roughly 350,000 clones, 80% to 90% of them detected once, and about 10% sits in the top ten. Germline V gene data show CDR1 as LGHDT and CDR2 as YNNKEL (reference sequence). V was shortened by 4 bases and J by 2 bases, with 15 bases between the two germline ends. The CDR3 contains 15 residues. This sample comprised peripheral blood, obtained in a trial of Ad26.COV2.S vaccine versus placebo. The clonotype comes from a person aged 18-65 years who received the Ad26.COV2.S COVID-19 vaccine or a placebo. The chain recombines TRBV3-1 (or the pseudogene TRBV3-2) with TRBJ2-7; possibly TRBD2 for D (6 bases). This chain's CDR3 is CASSPRDSSTYEQYF. CDR3 bases: TGTGCCAGCAGCCCGCGGGACTCCTCAACCTACGAGCAGTACTTC.